Shown below are 6 T cell receptor beta chains from a single sample sequenced in a study of cytomegalovirus exposure and HLA in healthy donors (dated by TCRdb to 2016 to 2017). Preparation of the library involved the immunoSEQ multiplex PCR assay. For the multiplex PCR, a mixture combining 60 forward primers for TCR Vbeta segments and 13 reverse primers for TCR Jbeta segments was used. TCRdb's version of the immuneACCESS table is confined to in-frame rearrangements and falls short of the full clone set. An unresolved V gene accounts for under half of the shortfall where checked; the remainder is of unknown origin. Across this sample there are 180,000 or so clones, with approximately 71% seen only once. About 8% of the sample belongs to the ten largest clones. Material for sequencing was PBMCs. All receptors come from a woman in her thirties or forties in good health and CMV-seropositive.

The chain combines TRBV4-2 with TRBJ1-3; the D gene is possibly TRBD1 (5 bases). This CDR3 comprises 15 residues. Deletions cut 0 bases from V and 3 bases from J, with 9 bases between. Germline V lookup: CDR1 LGHNA, CDR2 YNFKEQ. CDR3 sequence: CASSQDGGFGNTIYF. The DNA for the CDR3 is TGTGCCAGCAGCCAAGATGGGGGGTTTGGAAACACCATATATTTT.

The V and J genes are TRBV7-2 and TRBJ2-5; TRBD2 is a possible D gene (6 bases). Looked up from germline, CDR1 is SGHTA and CDR2 is FQGNSA. CDR3 size: 15 residues. V was shortened by 1 base and J by 2 bases, with 11 bases between the two germline ends. CDR3 in DNA: TGTGCCAGCAGCTTAGTTGCCCGGGGGCAAGAGACCCAGTACTTC. This sequence encodes CASSLVARGQETQYF.

Of note for this clone: At one boundary the junction diverges from the germline segment, which might be a read error. The chain couples TRBV7-9 to TRBJ2-1; perhaps TRBD2 as D (6 bases). The germline gives CDR1 SEHNR, CDR2 FQNEAQ (reference sequence). The CDR3 extends over 15 amino acids. Here the CDR3 reads CSSSLGVGGYNEQFF. The CDR3 DNA reads TGTTCCAGCAGCTTAGGGGTCGGGGGATACAATGAGCAGTTCTTC. The variable domain in full, completed from reference TRBV7-9 and TRBJ2-1, reads DTGVSQNPRHKITKRGQNVTFRCDPISEHNRLYWYRQTLGQGPEFLTYFQNEAQLEKSRLLSDRFSAERPKGSFSTLEIQRTEQGDSAMYLCSSSLGVGGYNEQFFGPGTRLTVL.

This rearrangement joins TRBV5-1 to TRBJ1-1, with TRBD1 as a possible D gene (6 bases). Germline V CDR1 and CDR2: SGHRS, YFSETQ. The CDR3 extends over 14 amino acids. V lost 4 bases and J 1 base, leaving 11 bases between the germline ends. DNA for the CDR3: TGCGCCAGCAGCCAAGAGGACAGGAACACTGAAGCTTTCTTT. Translating it yields CASSQEDRNTEAFF. Variable domain in full (rest from reference TRBV5-1 and TRBJ1-1): KAGVTQTPRYLIKTRGQQVTLSCSPISGHRSVSWYQQTPGQGLQFLFEYFSETQRNKGNFPGRFSGRQFSNSRSEMNVSTLELGDSALYLCASSQEDRNTEAFFGQGTRLTVV.

This chain links TRBV18 with TRBJ2-2; 11 bases line up with TRBD2. Looked up from germline, CDR1 is KGHSH and CDR2 is LQKENI. Unmatched junction bases numbered 7, after V lost 3 bases and J lost 4 bases. This CDR3 contains 17 residues. The CDR3 loop reads CASSPQASGRSTGELFF. The CDR3 region has the DNA TGTGCCAGCTCACCCCAGGCTAGCGGGAGGTCCACCGGGGAGCTGTTTTTT.

The chain has TRBV11-3 and TRBJ2-2; possible D gene TRBD2, 6 bases. Trimming left V 1 base short and J 2 bases short, with 8 bases between. In germline, CDR1 is SGHNT, CDR2 YENEEA. This CDR3 spans 15 amino acids. As DNA, the CDR3 is TGTGCCAGCAGCTTAGGTGCGGGAAACACCGGGGAGCTGTTTTTT. This sequence encodes CASSLGAGNTGELFF.